This entry lists 2 T cell receptor beta chains sequenced from one sample in a study of T-cell reconstitution after alpha-beta-depleted transplantation in children. Preparation of the TCRbeta library used unique molecular identifiers. TCRdb used MiXCR to reprocess the PCR reads, holding one entry per CDR3 protein. The data contain around 800,000 distinct CDR3 sequences, under 20% of them seen just once; the ten biggest clones take up about 4.6%. Sequences were derived from PBMCs, mostly from graft donor cells, sampled 360 days after TCRalphabeta/CD19-depleted stem cell transplant. The receptor source for this set is a male patient under 18 who had a stem cell transplant for acute lymphoblastic leukemia, so the T cells may come from the graft donor.

This clonotype was counted only a few times. The genes are TRBV4-1 and TRBJ2-7; a weak D match, TRBD2 (5 bases). Looked up from germline, CDR1 is MGHRA and CDR2 is YSYEKL. The CDR3 is 16 residues long. Trimming left V 0 bases short and J 3 bases short, with 15 bases between. The CDR3 nucleotides read TGCGCCAGCAGCCAAGATACAGTTAGCGTCTTCTACGAGCAGTACTTC. Encoded protein: CASSQDTVSVFYEQYF.

This clonotype was seen a handful of times. This rearrangement joins TRBV20-1 to TRBJ1-2, with 8 bases that match TRBD1. Germline V gene lookup returns CDR1 DFQATT and CDR2 SNEGSKA (reference sequence). The CDR3 has 13 residues. The CDR3 reads CSCYRGKKYGYTF. The DNA of the CDR3 is TGCAGCTGTTACAGGGGGAAGAAATATGGCTACACCTTC.